The sequence of this T cell receptor beta chain was determined in a study of brain T cells in children with intractable seizures. Study-wide points: Viral specificity was inferred only from CDR3 similarity; HCMV serostatus was unknown.

The germline V gene has CDR1 SGHRS and CDR2 YFSETQ. The V gene lost 4 bases and the J gene lost 4 bases, with 17 bases spanning the gap. The CDR3 contains 15 residues. Time point given: blood from clinic visit 5 months post-surgery; TSC patient then seizure free. Surgery cases with the highest brain T cell transcript signatures were chosen for sequencing. Patients received at least one anti-epileptic drug before surgery. Regarding this clone: The target antigen is unknown.

Assay: immunoSEQ multiplex PCR; the TCRdb copy retains only in-frame clones and omits some. The top ten hold 4.5% to 7% of the sample, which has about 340,000 clones, about 93% seen once. V is TRBV5-1 and J is TRBJ1-1, with D perhaps matching TRBD1 (5 bases). The sequenced sample was peripheral blood, obtained about 5 months after surgery. The receptor comes from a boy under three years old with tuberous sclerosis and intractable seizures. The CDR3 coding sequence is TGCGCCAGCAGCGCCGCCCGGGGGGTTGGCACTGAAGCTTTCTTT. Its translation is CASSAARGVGTEAFF.